Listed here are 2 T cell receptor beta chains from one sample, sequenced in a study of vaccination effects on CD4 cells after COVID-19. TCRdb's copy holds only in-frame clones and misses some; the assay was immunoSEQ multiplex PCR. The sample includes approximately 15,000 clones, 74% of them seen just once. Viral peptide pools were used in the ViraFEST assay to expand antigen-specific CD4+ T cells, and sequencing came afterward. Isolation of CD4+ T cells took place after approximately ten days of culture. The individual was infected with SARS-CoV-2 between March and December 2020, as confirmed by PCR. Each participant was given two doses of one vaccine (BNT162b2 or mRNA-1273). The antigens for these receptors are not known. The sequencing here drew on CD4+ T cells from PBMCs cultured with SARS-CoV-2 spike peptides, taken after COVID-19 vaccination. These receptors were collected from a human donor who had a prior SARS-CoV-2 infection.

The gene calls are TRBV27 and TRBJ2-1, with 10 positions matching TRBD2. This CDR3 has 17 residues. After removal of 5 bases from V and 2 bases from J, the junction contained 9 bases not matched to a gene. From germline, CDR1 is MNHEY and CDR2 SMNVEV (reference sequence). CDR3: CASSPRGLAGAYNEQFF. The DNA of the CDR3 is TGTGCCAGCAGTCCCCGGGGGCTAGCGGGAGCCTACAATGAGCAGTTCTTC.

The V and J genes are TRBV12-3 or TRBV12-4 and TRBJ1-4; D gene ambiguous. V was shortened by 3 bases and J by 8 bases, with 10 bases between the two germline ends. The CDR3 totals 13 residues. CDR3 loop: CASSFFGSEKLFF. Written as DNA, the CDR3 is TGTGCCAGCAGTTTTTTTGGTTCGGAAAAACTGTTTTTT.